A selection of T cell receptor beta chains follows, all from one sample in a study of Graves' ophthalmopathy and Graves' hyperthyroidism. TCRdb ran MiXCR on the multiplex PCR reads and lists one entry per CDR3 protein. The sample comprises about 390,000 distinct CDR3 sequences, about 15% of which are singletons, and about 2.4% rests with the top ten. Sequenced sample: peripheral blood. These receptors were collected from an adult woman with stable Graves' hyperthyroidism. The CDR3 runs from the conserved cysteine through the conserved F or W. D genes are given only for firm matches. The size entry is marked missing in some rows and otherwise reads once, few, many or a size class.

V gene,clone size,CDR3 length,J gene,D gene,CDR3 protein,CDR3 DNA
TRBV4-1,.,16,TRBJ2-5,TRBD1,CASSQDWGQRGETQYF,TGCGCCAGCAGCCAAGATTGGGGACAGAGGGGAGAGACCCAGTACTTC
TRBV28,many,16,TRBJ1-1,TRBD1,CASTERRGTANTEAFF,TGTGCCAGCACCGAGAGACGGGGGACAGCTAACACTGAAGCTTTCTTT
TRBV6-1,.,15,TRBJ2-5,TRBD1,CASSEGTGGVETQYF,TGTGCCAGCAGTGAAGGGACAGGGGGCGTGGAGACCCAGTACTTC
TRBV2,many,14,TRBJ2-5,TRBD1,CASSDDRVQETQYF,TGTGCCAGCAGTGATGACAGGGTTCAAGAGACCCAGTACTTC
TRBV4-1,few,16,TRBJ2-6,.,CASSQLPGSGANVLTF,TGCGCCAGCAGCCAACTCCCGGGGTCTGGGGCCAACGTCCTGACTTTC
TRBV12-3/TRBV12-4,many,14,TRBJ1-1,.,CATRAGVGATEAFF,TGTGCCACCAGGGCAGGGGTAGGTGCCACTGAAGCTTTCTTT
TRBV7-2,many,15,TRBJ2-5,TRBD2,CASSTLAGVLETQYF,TGTGCCAGCAGCACACTAGCGGGAGTCCTAGAGACCCAGTACTTC
TRBV4-3,few,15,TRBJ2-5,.,CASSQEGDSGETQYF,TGCGCCAGCAGCCAAGAAGGCGACAGCGGGGAGACCCAGTACTTC
TRBV28,many,14,TRBJ2-5,.,CASSLSFEGETQYF,TGTGCCAGCAGTTTATCGTTCGAGGGAGAGACCCAGTACTTC
TRBV12-3/TRBV12-4,.,14,TRBJ1-1,.,CASSLGLGGTEAFF,TGTGCCAGCAGTTTGGGACTCGGAGGCACTGAAGCTTTCTTT
TRBV15,many,16,TRBJ2-7,.,CATSRDMSASLIEQYF,TGTGCCACCAGCAGAGATATGTCAGCAAGTCTGATCGAGCAGTACTTC
TRBV6-1,.,13,TRBJ2-5,TRBD1,CASSRTGGQTQYF,TGTGCCAGCAGCCGGACAGGGGGACAGACCCAGTACTTC
TRBV4-1,.,15,TRBJ1-2,.,CASSQGTGANYGYTF,TGCGCCAGCAGCCAAGGAACAGGCGCGAACTATGGCTACACCTTC
TRBV5-1,many,15,TRBJ1-2,.,CASSLAGAVDYGYTF,TGCGCCAGCAGCTTGGCAGGGGCCGTGGATTATGGCTACACCTTC
TRBV20-1,many,17,TRBJ2-7,TRBD2,CSAVRGTSGKGGYEQYF,TGCAGTGCAGTACGTGGGACTAGCGGGAAGGGCGGGTACGAGCAGTACTTC
TRBV10-3,many,13,TRBJ1-1,.,CAISPGANTEAFF,TGTGCCATCAGTCCCGGGGCGAACACTGAAGCTTTCTTT
TRBV6-5,many,16,TRBJ2-7,TRBD1,CASSYSNNRGLYEQYF,TGTGCCAGCAGTTACTCGAACAACAGGGGTCTGTATGAGCAGTACTTC
TRBV29-1,many,12,TRBJ1-2,.,CSVATGYYGYTF,TGCAGCGTGGCAACAGGGTACTATGGCTACACCTTC
TRBV30,many,14,TRBJ1-5,.,CAWSGPALDQPQHF,TGTGCCTGGAGTGGGCCAGCGTTGGATCAGCCCCAGCATTTT
TRBV12-3/TRBV12-4,many,14,TRBJ1-3,.,CASNDQSSGNTIYF,TGTGCCAGCAATGATCAGAGTTCTGGAAACACCATATATTTT
TRBV5-1,many,13,TRBJ1-1,.,CASSLGYGPGAFF,TGCGCCAGCAGCTTGGGGTACGGGCCGGGAGCTTTCTTT
TRBV20-1,.,14,TRBJ2-7,TRBD1,CSAQPGQGGYEQYF,TGCAGTGCTCAACCGGGACAGGGAGGTTACGAGCAGTACTTC
TRBV6-5,.,15,TRBJ1-1,TRBD1,CASSHRTGEGTEAFF,TGTGCCAGCAGTCACAGGACAGGGGAGGGCACTGAAGCTTTCTTT
TRBV11-2,few,15,TRBJ2-5,TRBD2,CASSRQAGAWETQYF,TGTGCCAGCAGCAGGCAAGCGGGAGCATGGGAGACCCAGTACTTC
TRBV2,many,15,TRBJ2-7,TRBD1,CASSKHAGTGNEQYF,TGTGCCAGCAGTAAGCATGCCGGGACAGGGAACGAGCAGTACTTC
TRBV20-1,many,14,TRBJ2-5,.,CSARSPQQQETQYF,TGCAGTGCTAGAAGCCCCCAGCAGCAAGAGACCCAGTACTTC
TRBV12-3/TRBV12-4,many,15,TRBJ1-1,.,CASGWDPGSPVEAFF,TGTGCCAGCGGATGGGATCCAGGCTCCCCGGTTGAAGCTTTCTTT
TRBV6-2/TRBV6-3,.,12,TRBJ2-7,.,CASSHGAYEQYF,TGTGCCAGCAGTCATGGAGCCTACGAGCAGTACTTC
TRBV10-3,many,15,TRBJ2-2,.,CAILSATANTGELFF,TGTGCCATCCTATCAGCGACCGCGAACACCGGGGAGCTGTTTTTT
TRBV6-2/TRBV6-3,few,13,TRBJ1-5,.,CASSRGSASPQHF,TGTGCCAGCAGTCGCGGTTCCGCTTCGCCCCAGCATTTT
TRBV4-1,.,17,TRBJ2-7,TRBD2,CASSQGGLADSSYEQYF,TGCGCCAGCAGCCAAGGGGGACTAGCGGATAGCTCCTACGAGCAGTACTTC
TRBV27,few,15,TRBJ2-4,TRBD2,CASSFSGGPKNIKYF,TGTGCCAGCAGTTTTTCGGGGGGACCCAAAAACATTAAGTACTTC
TRBV7-2,few,14,TRBJ2-1,.,CASSLEIAYNEKFF,TGTGCCAGCAGCTTAGAAATAGCCTACAATGAGAAGTTCTTC
TRBV27,many,14,TRBJ1-2,.,CASSSEGLVDGYTF,TGTGCCAGCAGTTCTGAGGGGCTGGTCGATGGCTACACCTTC
TRBV12-3/TRBV12-4,many,14,TRBJ1-1,.,CASSLSVVATEAFF,TGTGCCAGCAGTTTATCCGTTGTGGCCACTGAAGCTTTCTTT